A single T cell receptor beta chain is shown here with its context. The data were obtained in a study of CD8 T cells in Susac syndrome. Relapsing-remitting disease, either stable or active, was present in the treatment-naive patients who were the multiple sclerosis controls. TEMRA cells were FACS-enriched, unlike CD8+ and CD4+ T cells, which were negatively isolated. Roughly 0.45 to 1 ug RNA was reverse transcribed with random hexamers. An immunoSEQ multiplex PCR amplified TCR beta CDR3 over 54 Vbeta and 13 Jbeta. From the immunoSEQ multiplex PCR reads, TCRdb called clonotypes with MiXCR, one entry per CDR3 protein. This sample has around 130,000 distinct CDR3 sequences, with less than 95% found just once. Germline V gene lookup returns CDR1 DFQATT and CDR2 SNEGSKA (reference sequence). V was trimmed by 0 bases and J by 0 bases, leaving 11 bases between them. The CDR3 sequence is 15 residues long.

The sequence came from a human donor with multiple sclerosis. Sequenced: CD4+ T cells from PBMCs. V usage is TRBV20-1 and J usage is TRBJ1-1, with D tentatively TRBD1 (5 bases). The CDR3 bases are TGCAGTGCTAGAGATCCCTACAGGTTGAACACTGAAGCTTTCTTT. This translates into CSARDPYRLNTEAFF.